These T cell receptor beta chains were read from a single sample in a study of CXCR3-negative and CXCR3-positive naive CD8 T cells. TCRdb processed the 5' RACE reads again and assigns one entry to each CDR3 protein, with no DNA. This listing includes some 45,000 distinct CDR3 sequences. The material sequenced was naive CXCR3- CD8+ T cells from blood. These receptors all come from a human donor in good health. Some clones in this sample may be carry-over from other donors' samples. CDR3s include the opening cysteine and the closing phenylalanine or tryptophan. Each record gives: J gene, clone size, V gene, CDR3 protein. Clone size is shown for a subset of rows, as once, few, many or a class of expanded clone.

j_gene: TRBJ2-7
abundance: -
v_gene: TRBV7-9
CDR3aa: CASSPRLDPTYEQYF

j_gene: TRBJ2-3
abundance: -
v_gene: TRBV12-3/TRBV12-4
CDR3aa: CASSFYPGSTDTQYF

j_gene: TRBJ1-1
abundance: -
v_gene: TRBV28
CDR3aa: CASSSLISGWDTEAFF

j_gene: TRBJ2-1
abundance: -
v_gene: TRBV7-9
CDR3aa: CASSSTSGRAFYSYNEQFF

j_gene: TRBJ2-7
abundance: -
v_gene: TRBV7-8
CDR3aa: CASSPALAGITYEQYF

j_gene: TRBJ2-3
abundance: -
v_gene: TRBV28
CDR3aa: CASRFFSGASTDTQYF

j_gene: TRBJ1-1
abundance: medium-sized
v_gene: TRBV7-3
CDR3aa: CASSWTGNTEAFF

j_gene: TRBJ2-7
abundance: medium-sized
v_gene: TRBV4-2
CDR3aa: CASSQDGLSYEQYF

j_gene: TRBJ1-1
abundance: -
v_gene: TRBV29-1
CDR3aa: CSVSGDTEAFF

j_gene: TRBJ2-3
abundance: -
v_gene: TRBV7-8
CDR3aa: CASSPRFGDTQYF

j_gene: TRBJ2-7
abundance: -
v_gene: TRBV12-3/TRBV12-4
CDR3aa: CASSFHLADEQYF

j_gene: TRBJ2-3
abundance: -
v_gene: TRBV2
CDR3aa: CASLGTSTDTQYF

j_gene: TRBJ2-7
abundance: -
v_gene: TRBV2
CDR3aa: CASSEDGSYEQYF

j_gene: TRBJ1-5
abundance: -
v_gene: TRBV12-3/TRBV12-4
CDR3aa: CASSPGGREKPQHF

j_gene: TRBJ2-7
abundance: -
v_gene: TRBV12-3/TRBV12-4
CDR3aa: CASSQTGTGGAEQYF

j_gene: TRBJ2-3
abundance: -
v_gene: TRBV6-4
CDR3aa: CASSGLAGSTDTQYF

j_gene: TRBJ2-5
abundance: -
v_gene: TRBV29-1
CDR3aa: CSASGDEETQYF

j_gene: TRBJ2-7
abundance: -
v_gene: TRBV5-1
CDR3aa: CASSPGLAGAGGYF

j_gene: TRBJ2-7
abundance: -
v_gene: TRBV29-1
CDR3aa: CSVFLPQAYEQYF

j_gene: TRBJ2-2
abundance: -
v_gene: TRBV6-2/TRBV6-3
CDR3aa: CASSYPPGDNTGELFF

j_gene: TRBJ1-1
abundance: -
v_gene: TRBV9
CDR3aa: CASSVPGAEAFF

j_gene: TRBJ2-2
abundance: -
v_gene: TRBV4-3
CDR3aa: CASSRTVGEGRESGELFF

j_gene: TRBJ2-7
abundance: -
v_gene: TRBV6-1
CDR3aa: CASSERERGEQYF

j_gene: TRBJ2-7
abundance: -
v_gene: TRBV29-1
CDR3aa: CSVYDGPYEQYF

j_gene: TRBJ2-4
abundance: -
v_gene: TRBV5-8
CDR3aa: CASSLDGGLAKNIQYF

j_gene: TRBJ2-7
abundance: -
v_gene: TRBV4-3
CDR3aa: CASSQVGGATYEQYF

j_gene: TRBJ2-2
abundance: -
v_gene: TRBV29-1
CDR3aa: CSVVGGTGELFF

j_gene: TRBJ2-7
abundance: -
v_gene: TRBV5-1
CDR3aa: CASSLEVVSREQYF

j_gene: TRBJ2-7
abundance: -
v_gene: TRBV7-2
CDR3aa: CASSFLSYEQYF

j_gene: TRBJ2-7
abundance: -
v_gene: TRBV28
CDR3aa: CASSSPGLAYEQYF

j_gene: TRBJ2-4
abundance: -
v_gene: TRBV9
CDR3aa: CASSVGSGVAKNIQYF

j_gene: TRBJ1-2
abundance: -
v_gene: TRBV6-6
CDR3aa: CASSPGAGWAGYTF

j_gene: TRBJ2-1
abundance: -
v_gene: TRBV12-3/TRBV12-4
CDR3aa: CASSHGSSYNEQFF

j_gene: TRBJ2-7
abundance: -
v_gene: TRBV18
CDR3aa: CASSPQGIVYEQYF

j_gene: TRBJ2-2
abundance: -
v_gene: TRBV5-4
CDR3aa: CASMRGDRNTGELFF

j_gene: TRBJ1-1
abundance: -
v_gene: TRBV12-3/TRBV12-4
CDR3aa: CASSPGSGTEAFF

j_gene: TRBJ1-1
abundance: -
v_gene: TRBV19
CDR3aa: CASIPGHPTEAFF

j_gene: TRBJ2-6
abundance: -
v_gene: TRBV19
CDR3aa: CASTPAGSGANVLTF

j_gene: TRBJ2-7
abundance: -
v_gene: TRBV7-2
CDR3aa: CASSFTWAYEQYF

j_gene: TRBJ2-3
abundance: -
v_gene: TRBV15
CDR3aa: CATSRETGETDTQYF

j_gene: TRBJ2-3
abundance: -
v_gene: TRBV28
CDR3aa: CASSVGLATDTQYF

j_gene: TRBJ2-5
abundance: -
v_gene: TRBV20-1
CDR3aa: CSARDGRTEQETQCF

j_gene: TRBJ2-4
abundance: -
v_gene: TRBV6-2/TRBV6-3
CDR3aa: CASSYAAGSAKNIQYF